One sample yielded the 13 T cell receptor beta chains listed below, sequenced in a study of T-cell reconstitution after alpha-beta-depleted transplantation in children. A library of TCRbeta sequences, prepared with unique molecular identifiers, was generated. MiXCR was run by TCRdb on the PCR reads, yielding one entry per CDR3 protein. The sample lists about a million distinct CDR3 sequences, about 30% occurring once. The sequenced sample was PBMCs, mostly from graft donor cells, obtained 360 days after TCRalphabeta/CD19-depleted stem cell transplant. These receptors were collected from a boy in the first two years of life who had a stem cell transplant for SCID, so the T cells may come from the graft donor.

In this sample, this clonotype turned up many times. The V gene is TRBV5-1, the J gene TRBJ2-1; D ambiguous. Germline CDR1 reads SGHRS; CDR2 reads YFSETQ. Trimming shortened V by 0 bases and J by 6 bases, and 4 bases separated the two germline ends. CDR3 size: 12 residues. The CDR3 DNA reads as TGCGCCAGCAGCTTGGGGCTCAATGAGCAGTTCTTC. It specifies CASSLGLNEQFF.

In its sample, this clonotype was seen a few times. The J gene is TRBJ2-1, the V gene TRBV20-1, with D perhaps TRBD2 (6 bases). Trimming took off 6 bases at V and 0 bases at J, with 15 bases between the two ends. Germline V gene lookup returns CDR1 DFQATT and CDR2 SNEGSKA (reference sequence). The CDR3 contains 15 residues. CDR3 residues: CSARPGLVSYNEQFF. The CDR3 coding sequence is TGCAGTGCCAGACCGGGACTTGTCTCCTACAATGAGCAGTTCTTC.

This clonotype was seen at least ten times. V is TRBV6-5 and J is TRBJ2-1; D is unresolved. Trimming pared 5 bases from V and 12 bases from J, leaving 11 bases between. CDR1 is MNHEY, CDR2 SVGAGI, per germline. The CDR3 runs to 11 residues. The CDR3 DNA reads TGTGCCAGCAGTCCCGCGGAGTTGCAGTTCTTC. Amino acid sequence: CASSPAELQFF.

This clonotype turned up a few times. The CDR3 here is CASSSGLAVTGWETQYF. The CDR3 nucleotides are TGTGCCAGCAGCTCGGGACTAGCGGTCACCGGGTGGGAGACCCAGTACTTC. V usage is TRBV7-2 and J usage is TRBJ2-5, with 11 bases matching TRBD2. The CDR3 runs to 17 residues. V shed 4 bases, J shed 5 bases, and the junction held 12 bases outside the gene matches. The germline gives CDR1 SGHTA, CDR2 FQGNSA.

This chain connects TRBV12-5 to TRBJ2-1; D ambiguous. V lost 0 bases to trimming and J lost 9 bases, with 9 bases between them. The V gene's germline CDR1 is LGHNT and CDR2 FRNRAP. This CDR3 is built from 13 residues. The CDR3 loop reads CASGLVSSGEQFF. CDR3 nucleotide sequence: TGTGCTAGTGGTTTGGTTAGTTCGGGTGAGCAGTTCTTC.

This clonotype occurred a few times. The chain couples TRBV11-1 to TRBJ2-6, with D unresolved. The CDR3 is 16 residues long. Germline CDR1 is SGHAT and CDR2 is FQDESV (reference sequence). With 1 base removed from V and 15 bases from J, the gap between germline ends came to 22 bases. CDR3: CASSLGRVGYAAPLTF. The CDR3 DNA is TGTGCCAGCAGCTTAGGACGAGTTGGATATGCCGCCCCCCTGACTTTC.

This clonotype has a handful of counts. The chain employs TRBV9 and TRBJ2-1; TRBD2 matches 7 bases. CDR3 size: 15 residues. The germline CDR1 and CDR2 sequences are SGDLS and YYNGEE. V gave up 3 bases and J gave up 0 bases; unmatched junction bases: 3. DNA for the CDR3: TGTGCCAGCAGCGGCGGGGGAAACTCCTACAATGAGCAGTTCTTC. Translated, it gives CASSGGGNSYNEQFF.

This CDR3 is CSAKLAGAYEQYF. DNA for the CDR3: TGCAGTGCCAAACTAGCGGGGGCCTACGAGCAGTACTTC. This chain connects TRBV20-1 to TRBJ2-7, with 11 positions matching TRBD2. Germline V gene data show CDR1 as DFQATT and CDR2 as SNEGSKA (reference sequence). The CDR3 runs 13 residues. V shed 6 bases and J 2 bases; nucleotides not matched to a gene: 3.

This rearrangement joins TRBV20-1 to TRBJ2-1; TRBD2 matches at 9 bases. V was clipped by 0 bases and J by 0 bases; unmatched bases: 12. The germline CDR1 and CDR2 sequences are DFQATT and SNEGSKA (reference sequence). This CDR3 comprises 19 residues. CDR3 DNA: TGCAGTGCTAGAGATAAGCTAGCGGGGCCCCTTAGCTCCTACAATGAGCAGTTCTTC. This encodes CSARDKLAGPLSSYNEQFF.

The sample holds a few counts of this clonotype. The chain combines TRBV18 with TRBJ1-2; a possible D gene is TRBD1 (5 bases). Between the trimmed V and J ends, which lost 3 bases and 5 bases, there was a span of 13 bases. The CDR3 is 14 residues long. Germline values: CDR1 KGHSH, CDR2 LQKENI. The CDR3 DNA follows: TGTGCCAGCTCACCGCGGCCAGGGAGTTATGGCTACACCTTC. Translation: CASSPRPGSYGYTF.

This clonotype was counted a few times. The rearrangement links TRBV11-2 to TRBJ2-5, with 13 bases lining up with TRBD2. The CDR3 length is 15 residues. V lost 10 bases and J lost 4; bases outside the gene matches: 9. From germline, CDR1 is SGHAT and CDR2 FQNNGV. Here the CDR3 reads CATRGTSGVRETQYF. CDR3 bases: TGTGCCACCCGGGGGACTAGCGGGGTCAGAGAGACCCAGTACTTC.

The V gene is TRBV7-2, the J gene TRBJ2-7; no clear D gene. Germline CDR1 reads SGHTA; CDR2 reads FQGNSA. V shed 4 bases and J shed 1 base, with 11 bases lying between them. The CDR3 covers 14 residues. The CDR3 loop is CASSSIIGSYEQYF. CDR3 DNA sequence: TGTGCCAGCAGCTCCATTATCGGATCCTACGAGCAGTACTTC.

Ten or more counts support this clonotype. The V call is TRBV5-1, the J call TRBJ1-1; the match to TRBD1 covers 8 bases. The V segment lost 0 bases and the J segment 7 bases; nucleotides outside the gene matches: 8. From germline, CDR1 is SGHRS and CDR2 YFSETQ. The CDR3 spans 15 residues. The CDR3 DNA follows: TGCGCCAGCAGCTTGGGGACAGGGATTATTTTTGAAGCTTTCTTT. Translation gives CASSLGTGIIFEAFF.